The rows below give T cell receptor beta chains drawn from one sample of a study of T cells in Graves' hyperthyroidism and ophthalmopathy. TCRdb redid the calling of the multiplex PCR reads with MiXCR, one entry per CDR3 protein. This table holds about 350,000 distinct CDR3 sequences, roughly 18% found once. Specimen: blood. Source of these receptors: a woman between 35 and 50 years old with Graves' ophthalmopathy. CDR3s include the opening cysteine and the closing phenylalanine or tryptophan. D genes are given only for firm matches. A row's size may be missing; if present it is once, few, many or a size class.

>TRBJ2-5|many|TRBD1|13|TRBV6-1
CASSRGQQETQYF
TGTGCCAGCAGCCGGGGACAGCAAGAGACCCAGTACTTC
>TRBJ2-5|many|.|15|TRBV15
CATSRDWGDQETQYF
TGTGCCACCAGCAGGGATTGGGGGGACCAAGAGACCCAGTACTTC
>TRBJ1-1|many|TRBD1|14|TRBV20-1
CSARDYGTANEAFF
TGCAGTGCTAGAGATTACGGGACAGCAAATGAAGCTTTCTTT
>TRBJ2-7|many|.|15|TRBV7-8
CASSLRGTSGDEQYF
TGTGCCAGCAGCCTGAGGGGGACATCGGGCGACGAGCAGTACTTC
>TRBJ2-7|many|.|15|TRBV15
CATSSELRLNYEQYF
TGTGCCACCAGCAGTGAGCTAAGACTAAACTACGAGCAGTACTTC
>TRBJ1-1|many|TRBD1|14|TRBV28
CASGQGQRNTEAFF
TGTGCCAGTGGACAGGGACAGCGGAACACTGAAGCTTTCTTT
>TRBJ1-2|many|TRBD1|13|TRBV12-5
CASGKDRAYGYTF
TGTGCTAGTGGGAAAGACAGGGCCTATGGCTACACCTTC
>TRBJ2-2|many|.|16|TRBV28
CASSPLGNPNTGELFF
TGTGCCAGCAGCCCCTTGGGGAACCCGAACACCGGGGAGCTGTTTTTT
>TRBJ2-7|many|.|14|TRBV28
CASSASAATYEQYF
TGTGCCAGCAGTGCGTCCGCGGCCACCTACGAGCAGTACTTC
>TRBJ2-5|many|TRBD2|16|TRBV5-1
CASSLGASGTGETQYF
TGCGCCAGCAGCTTGGGGGCTAGCGGGACTGGAGAGACCCAGTACTTC
>TRBJ1-1|.|TRBD1|15|TRBV20-1
CSARVPGQGNTEAFF
TGCAGTGCTAGAGTTCCGGGACAGGGGAACACTGAAGCTTTCTTT
>TRBJ1-3|.|.|17|TRBV9
CASSVAAVVGSGNTIYF
TGTGCCAGCAGCGTAGCGGCGGTGGTGGGGTCTGGAAACACCATATATTTT
>TRBJ2-6|.|.|17|TRBV11-2
CASSLVFFLSGANVLTF
TGTGCCAGCAGCTTAGTGTTTTTTCTCTCTGGGGCCAACGTCCTGACTTTC
>TRBJ2-7|many|.|13|TRBV10-3
CAISEFRVEEQYF
TGTGCCATCAGCGAATTCAGGGTGGAGGAGCAGTACTTC
>TRBJ2-7|.|.|16|TRBV12-3/TRBV12-4
CASSFNRRGPSYEQYF
TGTGCCAGCAGTTTCAATCGTAGAGGACCTTCCTACGAGCAGTACTTC
>TRBJ1-1|.|.|13|TRBV15
CATSRDRQTEAFF
TGTGCCACCAGCAGAGATAGACAGACTGAAGCTTTCTTT
>TRBJ2-7|many|TRBD2|14|TRBV11-1
CASSRSGNWYEQYF
TGTGCCAGCAGCCGTAGCGGGAACTGGTACGAGCAGTACTTC
>TRBJ2-5|many|TRBD2|15|TRBV6-9
CASPAGGKGAETQYF
TGTGCCAGCCCCGCGGGGGGGAAGGGTGCGGAGACCCAGTACTTC
>TRBJ1-1|many|.|15|TRBV28
CATHLPSIGDTEAFF
TGTGCCACCCATCTTCCCTCGATTGGGGACACTGAAGCTTTCTTT
>TRBJ2-5|many|.|14|TRBV19
CASRLRGSGETQYF
TGTGCCAGTAGACTAAGGGGGAGTGGAGAGACCCAGTACTTC
>TRBJ1-5|once|TRBD1|17|TRBV6-2/TRBV6-3
CASSYAYRGVRNQPQHF
TGTGCCAGCAGTTACGCATACAGGGGAGTTCGCAATCAGCCCCAGCATTTT
>TRBJ1-5|many|TRBD1|19|TRBV4-1
CASSQARLMGQGYNQPQHF
TGCGCCAGCAGCCAGGCTAGACTTATGGGACAGGGCTACAATCAGCCCCAGCATTTT